The 27 T cell receptor beta chains listed next were all sequenced from one sample in a study of glioma-infiltrating T cells. Amplification of TCR alpha and beta CDR3 regions from RNA used iRepertoire nested multiplex PCR. TCRdb analysed the multiplex PCR reads with MiXCR anew, one entry per CDR3 protein. Of some 5,800 distinct CDR3 sequences listed, 28% were seen once; the top ten hold roughly 13%. The specimen sequenced was glioma tissue, nonneoplastic brain tissue, or PBMCs (not recorded which). The receptor set was obtained from a human donor with low-grade glioma or glioblastoma, undergoing nonglioma brain surgery, or in good health (not recorded which).

This chain's CDR3 is CASILRRGLSYNYTF. Here the CDR3 DNA reads TGTGCCAGCATCCTTAGGCGGGGCCTTAGCTATAACTACACCTTC. This sequence joins TRBV28 and TRBJ1-2; weak D call: TRBD1 (5 bases). This CDR3 comprises 15 residues. V lost 7 bases, J lost 10 bases, and 25 bases lay in between. Germline CDR1 MDHEN, CDR2 SYDVKM.

This clonotype is termed medium-sized. V is TRBV18 and J is TRBJ1-1; D is possibly TRBD1 (5 bases). The ends were cut back, 3 bases at V and 3 bases at J, with 17 bases in the middle. This CDR3 has 16 residues. CDR1 is KGHSH and CDR2 is LQKENI in the germline V gene. For the CDR3, the DNA is TGTGCCAGCTCACCCGCAGGGAGTGGAGCGGACACTGAAGCTTTCTTT. The encoded protein is CASSPAGSGADTEAFF.

The table lists this clonotype with many counts. Written as DNA, the CDR3 is TGTGCCAGCAGCCGCCGCTTACAGGAATCTGGCTACACCTTC. It specifies CASSRRLQESGYTF. This sequence joins TRBV3-1 and TRBJ1-2, with D tentatively TRBD1 (5 bases). The V gene's germline CDR1 is LGHDT and CDR2 YNNKEL (reference sequence). The V gene lost 4 bases and the J gene lost 7 bases, with 16 bases spanning the gap. This CDR3 spans 14 amino acids.

This clonotype showed up many times. The chain employs TRBV28 and TRBJ2-1; TRBD2 might be the D (5 bases). Trimming removed 3 bases at V and 7 bases at J, with 7 bases between. The CDR3 is 12 residues long. CDR1 is MDHEN, CDR2 SYDVKM, per germline. The CDR3 spells CASSLSGNEQFF. The DNA of the CDR3 is TGTGCCAGCAGTTTGTCGGGGAATGAGCAGTTCTTC.

The V call is TRBV7-2, the J call TRBJ2-3; 13 nucleotides line up with TRBD2. J gave up 1 base and V 5 bases, and 12 bases lay outside the gene matches. The CDR3 has 19 amino acids. Looked up from germline, CDR1 is SGHTA and CDR2 is FQGNSA. The DNA of the CDR3 is TGTGCCAGCAGCCGGCGGACTAGCGGGGGACTCTTTGGCACAGATACGCAGTATTTT. Protein: CASSRRTSGGLFGTDTQYF.

Ten or more counts support this clonotype. The rearrangement joins TRBV5-1 to TRBJ2-3; D not resolved. Trimming pared 1 base from V and 4 bases from J, leaving 13 bases between. CDR3 size: 15 residues. Germline-derived CDR1 and CDR2 are SGHRS and YFSETQ. The CDR3 loop is CASSLFGPPADTQYF. CDR3 coding DNA: TGCGCCAGCAGCTTGTTCGGGCCCCCGGCAGATACGCAGTATTTT. The whole variable domain, remainder taken from reference TRBV5-1 and TRBJ2-3, is KAGVTQTPRYLIKTRGQQVTLSCSPISGHRSVSWYQQTPGQGLQFLFEYFSETQRNKGNFPGRFSGRQFSNSRSEMNVSTLELGDSALYLCASSLFGPPADTQYFGPGTRLTVL.

The CDR3 region has the DNA TGTGCCAGCAGCCGACTAGCGGCGCAGTATTTT. Translation: CASSRLAAQYF. The chain combines TRBV7-9 with TRBJ2-3, with 9 bases fitting TRBD2. V trimming: 5 bases; J trimming: 10 bases; junction bases outside the gene matches: 1. The V gene's germline CDR1 is SEHNR and CDR2 FQNEAQ (reference sequence). This CDR3 is 11 amino acids long.

This clonotype was observed at least ten times. V usage is TRBV7-2 and J usage is TRBJ2-7; 11 nucleotides line up with TRBD2. Unmatched junction bases numbered 9, after V lost 2 bases and J lost 0 bases. The CDR3 runs 18 residues. Germline V gives CDR1 SGHTA, CDR2 FQGNSA. CDR3 sequence: CASSLIIAGGTSSYEQYV. The CDR3 DNA is TGTGCCAGCAGCTTAATAATAGCGGGAGGGACGAGCTCCTACGAGCAGTACGTC.

This clonotype was observed at least ten times. The gene calls are TRBV29-1 and TRBJ2-3, with TRBD2 matching over 7 bases. Trimming removed 7 bases from V and 4 bases from J; junction bases left unmatched: 5. This CDR3 has 12 amino acids. CDR1 is SQVTM, CDR2 ANQGSEA, per germline. The CDR3 spells CSAGLVPDTQYF. The CDR3 DNA sequence: TGCAGCGCAGGACTAGTGCCAGATACGCAGTATTTT.

This chain links TRBV7-2 with TRBJ2-5; 14 bases fit TRBD2. Germline CDR1 SGHTA, CDR2 FQGNSA. V trimming: 5 bases; J trimming: 2 bases; junction bases outside the gene matches: 4. This CDR3 has 16 amino acids. The CDR3 reads CASSRLAGGVQETQYF. CDR3 sequence (DNA): TGTGCCAGCAGCCGACTAGCGGGAGGGGTGCAAGAGACCCAGTACTTC.

This clonotype has only a few counts. The V call is TRBV11-1, the J call TRBJ2-2; 9 bases are a match to TRBD1. This CDR3 spans 16 amino acids. V was clipped by 4 bases and J by 6 bases; unmatched bases: 9. Germline values: CDR1 SGHAT, CDR2 FQDESV (reference sequence). CDR3: CASSSQGASVPGELFF. CDR3 in DNA: TGTGCCAGCAGCTCACAGGGGGCGTCGGTCCCCGGGGAGCTGTTTTTT. The full variable domain, its missing parts supplied by reference TRBV11-1 and TRBJ2-2, is EAEVAQSPRYKITEKSQAVAFWCDPISGHATLYWYRQILGQGPELLVQFQDESVVDDSQLPKDRFSAERLKGVDSTLKIQPAELGDSAMYLCASSSQGASVPGELFFGEGSRLTVL.

This clonotype was picked up one time. The chain couples TRBV28 to TRBJ1-1; a possible D gene is TRBD1 (6 bases). The CDR3 has 15 residues. Trimming left V 5 bases short and J 4 bases short, with 17 bases between. CDR1 MDHEN and CDR2 SYDVKM come from the germline V gene. The CDR3 loop is CASSRSAGAITEAFF. CDR3 DNA: TGTGCCAGCAGTCGAAGCGCGGGGGCGATCACTGAAGCTTTCTTT.

This clonotype has ten or more counts. The V gene is TRBV7-9, the J gene TRBJ2-1; 13 bases agree with TRBD2. Germline loops: CDR1 SEHNR, CDR2 FQNEAQ (reference sequence). The CDR3 consists of 15 residues. With V trimmed by 2 bases and J by 10 bases, 5 bases remained unmatched. The CDR3 here is CASSLIGLAGVEQFF. CDR3 in DNA: TGTGCCAGCAGCTTAATCGGACTAGCGGGAGTCGAGCAGTTCTTC.

This clonotype is medium-sized (0.01 to 0.1%) in the sample. The gene calls are TRBV6-6 and TRBJ1-2; TRBD1 matches 8 bases. Germline V CDR1 and CDR2: MNHNY, SVGAGI (reference sequence). The length of the CDR3 is 16 residues. V trimming: 2 bases; J trimming: 4 bases; junction bases outside the gene matches: 9. The CDR3 here is CASSYLRTGPLYGYTF. CDR3 DNA sequence: TGTGCCAGCAGTTACCTCCGGACAGGGCCCCTCTATGGCTACACCTTC.

This clonotype was detected many times. The chain recombines TRBV3-1 with TRBJ2-7; the D gene is possibly TRBD2 (6 bases). Trimming stripped 4 bases from V and 7 bases from J, with 17 bases between. This CDR3 is built from 14 residues. Germline CDR1 is LGHDT and CDR2 is YNNKEL (reference sequence). The CDR3 here is CASSPFGRAGEQYF. CDR3 nucleotides: TGTGCCAGCAGCCCATTCGGACGGGCGGGGGAGCAGTACTTC.

Relative to its sample, this clonotype is medium-sized. The chain combines TRBV7-2 with TRBJ2-5; no definite D call. The CDR3 is 11 amino acids. V lost 3 bases, J lost 3 bases, and 2 bases lay in between. The V gene's germline CDR1 is SGHTA and CDR2 FQGNSA. The CDR3 bases are TGTGCCAGCAGCTTTAAAGAGACCCAGTACTTC. It yields the protein CASSFKETQYF.

This clonotype counts as medium-sized (0.01 to 0.1%). CDR3 sequence: CASSEFTDTQYF. In nucleotides, the CDR3 is TGTGCCAGCAGTGAGTTCACAGATACGCAGTATTTT. This chain links TRBV7-2 with TRBJ2-3; D gene ambiguous. The length of the CDR3 is 12 residues. CDR1 SGHTA and CDR2 FQGNSA come from the germline V gene. V was cut by 6 bases and J by 2 bases, with 6 bases left in between.

The chain combines TRBV6-1 with TRBJ1-1; 9 bases fit TRBD1. V was pared by 6 bases and J by 8 bases, with 4 bases of the junction left unmatched. Germline CDR1 reads MNHNS; CDR2 reads SASEGT. CDR3 length: 12 residues. CDR3 sequence reads: CASRTQGAEAFF. CDR3 nucleotide sequence: TGTGCCAGCAGAACACAGGGGGCAGAAGCTTTCTTT.

This clonotype is medium-sized by share. V usage is TRBV6-1 and J usage is TRBJ2-1, with 7 bases lining up with TRBD1. Trimming took 5 bases from V and 7 from J; bases not matched to a gene: 5. Germline CDR1 is MNHNS and CDR2 is SASEGT. CDR3 length equals 13 residues. CDR3 nucleotides: TGTGCCAGCAGTTCGAACAGGGGTAATGAGCAGTTCTTC. Translation gives CASSSNRGNEQFF.

This clonotype was recorded at least ten times. The CDR3 bases are TGTGCCAGCTCACCGGGGTACGCAGATACGCAGTATTTT. Its protein product is CASSPGYADTQYF. The chain combines TRBV18 with TRBJ2-3; no reliable D call. Trimming shortened V by 3 bases and J by 4 bases, and 8 bases separated the two germline ends. Germline V gene sequence: CDR1 KGHSH, CDR2 LQKENI. CDR3 length: 13 amino acids.

Ten or more counts support this clonotype. The CDR3 region is CASRGTSGSNEQYF. As DNA, the CDR3 is TGCGCCAGCAGGGGGACTAGCGGGAGTAACGAGCAGTACTTC. The V call is TRBV10-2, the J call TRBJ2-7; 14 nucleotides line up with TRBD2. This CDR3 spans 14 amino acids. The ends lost 6 bases at V and 5 bases at J; junction bases unmatched: 3. Germline CDR1 and CDR2: WSHSY and SAAADI.

This clonotype was counted many times. The chain links TRBV7-2 to TRBJ2-3; 8 bases are a match to TRBD2. The J segment lost 1 base and the V segment lost 6 bases, leaving 9 bases of the junction unmatched. Germline values: CDR1 SGHTA, CDR2 FQGNSA. This CDR3 comprises 16 residues. The CDR3 sequence: CASSFSGTFRTDTQYF. In DNA form, the CDR3 reads TGTGCCAGCAGTTTTAGCGGGACTTTTCGCACAGATACGCAGTATTTT.

By frequency in the sample, this clonotype is medium-sized. This sequence joins TRBV7-6 and TRBJ1-1; perhaps TRBD1 as D (6 bases). Germline CDR1 and CDR2: SGHVS and FNYEAQ. The CDR3 is 15 amino acids. The ends were cut back, 5 bases at V and 1 base at J, with 14 bases in the middle. In nucleotides, the CDR3 is TGTGCCAGCAGCCCTGGATTGACAGGGAACACTGAAGCTTTCTTT. This sequence encodes CASSPGLTGNTEAFF.

This clonotype was counted many times. The V and J genes are TRBV7-6 and TRBJ2-2, with a weak D call TRBD1 (7 bases). Trimming took 7 bases from V and 7 from J, leaving 19 bases between them. The CDR3 has 15 amino acids. Germline CDR1 reads SGHVS; CDR2 reads FNYEAQ. As DNA, the CDR3 is TGTGCCAGCACCAGCGACAGGGAGGTCGTCGGGGAGCTGTTTTTT. It encodes CASTSDREVVGELFF. The full variable domain, its missing parts supplied by reference TRBV7-6 and TRBJ2-2, is GAGVSQSPRYKVTKRGQDVALRCDPISGHVSLYWYRQALGQGPEFLTYFNYEAQQDKSGLPNDRFSAERPEGSISTLTIQRTEQRDSAMYRCASTSDREVVGELFFGEGSRLTVL.

This clonotype was seen repeatedly, ten times or more. The chain combines TRBV6-1 with TRBJ2-1; tentative D call: TRBD2 (5 bases). This CDR3 has 16 amino acids. Deletions cut 7 bases from V and 7 bases from J, with 23 bases between. Germline V gene data show CDR1 as MNHNS and CDR2 as SASEGT. The CDR3 sequence: CASTLIRVSGRNEQFF. The CDR3 bases are TGTGCCAGCACTTTAATTCGGGTAAGCGGACGGAATGAGCAGTTCTTC.

This clonotype showed up many times. This chain uses TRBV12-3 or TRBV12-4 with TRBJ1-4; D is uncertain. The CDR3 runs to 14 residues. Trimming removed 7 bases at V and 4 bases at J, with 13 bases between. Here the CDR3 DNA reads TGTGCCAGCACCGGAACCGTAGTTAATGAAAAACTGTTTTTT. Residues: CASTGTVVNEKLFF.

As for this clonotype: Likely a read error: the CDR3 ends without its conserved phenylalanine or tryptophan. The chain couples TRBV28 to TRBJ1-2, with D possibly TRBD1 on 5 matching bases. This CDR3 has 14 residues. Germline assignment: CDR1 MDHEN and CDR2 SYDVKM. CDR3 in DNA: TGTGTTAGCAGTTTAATTGGGGGGAACTATGGCTACACCCTC. Protein: CVSSLIGGNYGYTL.